The source of this TCR beta chain is a study of cytomegalovirus exposure and HLA in healthy donors. Per the germline V gene, CDR1 is SGHRS and CDR2 is YFSETQ. The CDR3 extends over 13 amino acids. The trim removed 0 bases at V and 10 bases at J, leaving 5 bases unmatched. Study-level points and caveats: In a later analysis, HLA-associated TCR beta chains were more clonally expanded than equally common others. Rarity marked most TCR sequences, yet some public TCRs occurred in many donors.

Concerning this clone: The antigen is unknown.

PCR employed 60 Vbeta and 13 Jbeta primers. Sequencing used immunoSEQ multiplex PCR; TCRdb keeps in-frame clones, though not all of them. The clone table shows tens of thousands of clones, with the ten largest holding more than 1.5%. Sample: PBMCs. The sequence derives from a woman aged 25 to 39 in good health and CMV-seronegative. The chain employs TRBV5-1 and TRBJ2-7; 9 bases fit TRBD1. CDR3: CASSLGGTGKQYF. The DNA for the CDR3 is TGCGCCAGCAGCTTGGGGGGGACAGGGAAACAGTACTTC.